Listed below are T cell receptor beta chains from one sample, sequenced in a study of cytomegalovirus exposure and HLA in healthy donors. Sequenced by immunoSEQ multiplex PCR; TCRdb stores in-frame clones only, minus some. This table has 200,000 or so clones, roughly 84% appearing once. The source material was PBMCs. These receptor sequences come from a human donor in good health. The CDR3 runs from the conserved cysteine through the conserved F or W. A D gene is named only where the DNA matches it firmly. Expanded clones are given a class, and other clones once, few, many or no size at all.

d_call,clone_size,v_call,j_call,cdr3_aa,cdr3_nt
NA,NA,TRBV5-1,TRBJ2-7,CASSLEARYEQYF,TGCGCCAGCAGCTTGGAAGCTAGATACGAGCAGTACTTC
NA,NA,TRBV19,TRBJ1-5,CASSMQQYSNQPQHF,TGTGCCAGTAGTATGCAACAGTATAGCAATCAGCCCCAGCATTTT
NA,NA,TRBV5-4,TRBJ2-3,CASSFSGTTTDTQYF,TGTGCCAGCAGCTTTTCCGGGACAACGACAGATACGCAGTATTTT
NA,NA,TRBV4-3,TRBJ1-2,CASSQEGRIYTF,TGCGCCAGCAGCCAAGAGGGGAGGATCTACACCTTC
NA,NA,TRBV19,TRBJ2-3,CASSTFRLGQQDTQYF,TGTGCCAGTAGCACCTTTCGCCTAGGCCAACAAGATACGCAGTATTTT
NA,NA,TRBV7-8,TRBJ2-4,CASSSHRDLAKNIQYF,TGTGCCAGCAGCTCCCACAGGGACCTAGCCAAAAACATTCAGTACTTC
TRBD2,NA,TRBV18,TRBJ2-7,CASSINAGTSGYEQYF,TGTGCCAGCTCCATTAACGCCGGGACTAGCGGCTACGAGCAGTACTTC
TRBD2,NA,TRBV5-1,TRBJ2-1,CASSLGLAGVHEQFF,TGCGCCAGCAGCTTAGGACTAGCGGGAGTCCATGAGCAGTTCTTC
TRBD1,NA,TRBV25-1,TRBJ1-2,CASSEYGTGNGYTF,TGTGCCAGCAGTGAATACGGGACAGGGAATGGCTACACCTTC
TRBD2,NA,TRBV6-1,TRBJ2-5,CASSVGASGRKTQYF,TGTGCCAGCAGTGTGGGGGCTAGCGGGAGAAAGACCCAGTACTTC
NA,NA,TRBV5-1,TRBJ2-5,CASSPSLKETQYF,TGCGCCAGCAGCCCGTCACTGAAAGAGACCCAGTACTTC
TRBD1,few,TRBV28,TRBJ1-5,CASSLTGTGVSSNQPQHF,TGTGCCAGCAGTTTGACCGGGACAGGGGTTAGTAGCAATCAGCCCCAGCATTTT
TRBD2,NA,TRBV5-1,TRBJ2-3,CASSLEALAGLIFQPDTQYF,TGCGCCAGCAGCTTGGAGGCGCTAGCGGGACTCATCTTTCAACCAGATACGCAGTATTTT
TRBD1,few,TRBV29-1,TRBJ2-7,CSVEVRTGRYEQYF,TGCAGCGTTGAAGTAAGGACAGGGCGCTACGAGCAGTACTTC